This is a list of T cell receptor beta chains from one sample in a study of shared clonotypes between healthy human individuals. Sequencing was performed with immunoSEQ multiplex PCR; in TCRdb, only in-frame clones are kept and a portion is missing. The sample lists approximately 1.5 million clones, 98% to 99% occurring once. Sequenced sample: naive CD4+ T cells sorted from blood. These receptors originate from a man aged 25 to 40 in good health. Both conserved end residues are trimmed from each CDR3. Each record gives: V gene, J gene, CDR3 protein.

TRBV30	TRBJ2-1	AWSFQVSYNEQF
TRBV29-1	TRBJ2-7	SVEDKGVYEQY
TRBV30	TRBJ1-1	AWSGNRGMNTEAF
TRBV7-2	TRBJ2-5	ASSSPGAGQETQY
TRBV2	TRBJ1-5	ASTLTGGDQPQH
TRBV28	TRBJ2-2	ASSHYSGELF
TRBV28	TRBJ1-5	ASSLGTGHNQPQH
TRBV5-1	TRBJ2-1	ASSLEGSSYNEQF
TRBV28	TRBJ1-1	ASSSRELREAF
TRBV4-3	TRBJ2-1	ASSQGPGGSNEQF
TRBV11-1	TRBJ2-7	ASSSIVDRRTSYEQY
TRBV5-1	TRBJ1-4	ASRQPNEKLF
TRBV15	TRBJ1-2	ATSRQTVANYGYT
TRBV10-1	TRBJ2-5	ASSGGGQETQY
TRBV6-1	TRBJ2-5	ASSEDVWETQY
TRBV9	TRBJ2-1	ASSVEGHYNEQF
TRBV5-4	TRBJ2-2	ASSLADGRANTGELF
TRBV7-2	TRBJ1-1	ASSLWGMNTEAF
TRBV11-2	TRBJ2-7	ASSRNRDLYEQY
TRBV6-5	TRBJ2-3	ASSDLSDTQY
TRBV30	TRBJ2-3	AWSVVSGSTDTQY
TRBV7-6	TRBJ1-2	ASSLGTGMDYGYT
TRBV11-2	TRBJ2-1	ASSFTGQGGNEQF
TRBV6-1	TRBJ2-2	ASSDVAGGGLGPGELF
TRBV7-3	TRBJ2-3	ASSLWLAGSDTQY
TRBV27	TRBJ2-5	ASSSTRGTQY
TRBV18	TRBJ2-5	ASSPGPKETQY
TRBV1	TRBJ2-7	TSSHPKSSSVTYEQY
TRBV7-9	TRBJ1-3	ASSSAVDSASGNTIY
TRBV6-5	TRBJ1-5	ASSPRDPGQPQH
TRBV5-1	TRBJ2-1	ASSGGLAGASSYNEQF
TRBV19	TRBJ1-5	ASMGWRAVGNQPQH
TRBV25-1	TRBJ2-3	ASSVLGNTDTQY
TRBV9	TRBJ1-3	ASSVESGLEYTIY
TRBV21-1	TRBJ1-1	ASRTRVAIRTEAF
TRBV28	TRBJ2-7	ASSVSGLAY
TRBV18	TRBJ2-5	ASSPSGTEETQY
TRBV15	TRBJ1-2	ATSREGYGYT
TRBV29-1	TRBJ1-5	SVARDSNQPQH
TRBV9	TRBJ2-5	ASSVEVRETQY
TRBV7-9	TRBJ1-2	ASSETNRGPNYGYT
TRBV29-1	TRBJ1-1	SVRGANTEAF
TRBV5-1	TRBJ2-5	ASSLSGMGETQY
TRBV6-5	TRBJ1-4	ASSQSGVANEKLF
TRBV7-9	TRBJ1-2	ASQRLPLTVNYGYT
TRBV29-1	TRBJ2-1	SVEGVVVNEQF
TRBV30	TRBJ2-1	AWSGGLPPYNEQF
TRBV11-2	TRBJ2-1	ASSLIPSTDEQF
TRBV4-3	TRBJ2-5	ASSQDIGRRGTQY
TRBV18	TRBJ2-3	ASSLLAGSGTDTQY